This T cell receptor (beta chain) was captured by sequencing in a study of cytomegalovirus exposure and HLA in healthy donors. Findings of the study overall: Excluded were some V segments that proved indistinguishable, including TRBV6-2 and TRBV6-3. By HLA locus, TCR association rates varied in a later analysis, with DRB1 showing the most and HLA-C the fewest.

In the PCR, 60 Vbeta and 13 Jbeta primers were used. How the authors handled the data: Unique TCR beta chains totaled some 78 million in a later count, with about 11 million of them shared. Profiling relied on immunoSEQ multiplex PCR, and the TCRdb table lists in-frame clones only, not all of them. Clonal size and the V and J genes are those of that table, whereas D and trimming came from the DNA. The table lists 150,000 to 200,000 clones, 70% of them singletons. The V segment lost 4 bases and the J segment 6 bases; nucleotides outside the gene matches: 9. In germline, CDR1 is MGHRA, CDR2 YSYEKL. The CDR3 extends over 16 amino acids. Remarks on this clone: The target antigen is unknown.

The chain has TRBV4-1 and TRBJ2-1; 10 nucleotides match TRBD2. This TCR derives from a man younger than 35 in good health and CMV-seropositive. The specimen was PBMCs. The CDR3 here is CASSPLAGGTSNEQFF. The DNA for the CDR3 is TGCGCCAGCAGCCCCTTAGCGGGAGGTACTAGCAATGAGCAGTTCTTC.